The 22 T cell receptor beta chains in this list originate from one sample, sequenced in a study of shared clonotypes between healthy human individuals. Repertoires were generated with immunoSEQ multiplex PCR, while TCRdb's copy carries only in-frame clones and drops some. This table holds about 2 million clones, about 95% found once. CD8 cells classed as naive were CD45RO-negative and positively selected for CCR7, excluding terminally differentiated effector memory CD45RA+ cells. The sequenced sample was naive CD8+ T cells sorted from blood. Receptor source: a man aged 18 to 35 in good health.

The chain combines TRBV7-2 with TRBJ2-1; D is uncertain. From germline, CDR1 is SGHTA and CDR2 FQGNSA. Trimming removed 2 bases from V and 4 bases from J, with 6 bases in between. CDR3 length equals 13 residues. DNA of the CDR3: TGTGCCAGCAGCTTAATCGAGTACAATGAGCAGTTCTTC. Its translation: CASSLIEYNEQFF.

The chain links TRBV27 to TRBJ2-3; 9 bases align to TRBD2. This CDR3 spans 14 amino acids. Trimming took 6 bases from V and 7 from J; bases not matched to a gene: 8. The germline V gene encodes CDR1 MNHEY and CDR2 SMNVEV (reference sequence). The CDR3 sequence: CASRWRGGLNTQYF. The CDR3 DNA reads TGTGCCAGCAGATGGCGGGGGGGCCTGAATACGCAGTATTTT.

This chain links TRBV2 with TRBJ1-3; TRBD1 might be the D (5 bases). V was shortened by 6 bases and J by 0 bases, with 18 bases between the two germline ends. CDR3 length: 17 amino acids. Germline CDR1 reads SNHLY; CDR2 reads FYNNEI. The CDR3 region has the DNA TGTGCCAGCAGCCCCGGGGGACCGTCTCTCTCTGGAAACACCATATATTTT. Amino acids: CASSPGGPSLSGNTIYF.

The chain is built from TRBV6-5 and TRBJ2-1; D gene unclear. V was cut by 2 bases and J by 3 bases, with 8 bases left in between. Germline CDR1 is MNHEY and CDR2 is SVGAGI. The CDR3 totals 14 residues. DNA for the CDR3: TGTGCCAGCAGTTACGGGCTCATCTACAATGAGCAGTTCTTC. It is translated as CASSYGLIYNEQFF.

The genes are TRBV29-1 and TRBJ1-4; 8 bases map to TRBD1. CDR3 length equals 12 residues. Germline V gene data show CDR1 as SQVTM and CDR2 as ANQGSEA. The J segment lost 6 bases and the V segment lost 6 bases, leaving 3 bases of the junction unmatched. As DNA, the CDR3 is TGCAGCGTGGGACAGGTCTATGAAAAACTGTTTTTT. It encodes CSVGQVYEKLFF.

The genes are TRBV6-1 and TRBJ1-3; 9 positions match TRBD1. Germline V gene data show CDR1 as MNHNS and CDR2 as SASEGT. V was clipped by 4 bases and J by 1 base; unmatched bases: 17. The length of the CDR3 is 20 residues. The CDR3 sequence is CASSVTGTGFFGESGNTIYF. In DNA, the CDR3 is TGTGCCAGCAGTGTGACCGGGACAGGGTTTTTCGGAGAATCTGGAAACACCATATATTTT.

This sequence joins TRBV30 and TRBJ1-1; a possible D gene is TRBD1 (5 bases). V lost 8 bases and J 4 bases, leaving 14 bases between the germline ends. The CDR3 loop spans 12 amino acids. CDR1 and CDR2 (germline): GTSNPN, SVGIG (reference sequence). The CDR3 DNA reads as TGTGCCGATGTGCGGGGGAGCACTGAAGCTTTCTTT. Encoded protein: CADVRGSTEAFF.

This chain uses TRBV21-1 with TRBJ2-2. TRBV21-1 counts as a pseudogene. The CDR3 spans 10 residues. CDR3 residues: CASSPGELFF. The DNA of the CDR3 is TGTGCCAGCAGCCCCGGGGAGCTGTTTTTT.

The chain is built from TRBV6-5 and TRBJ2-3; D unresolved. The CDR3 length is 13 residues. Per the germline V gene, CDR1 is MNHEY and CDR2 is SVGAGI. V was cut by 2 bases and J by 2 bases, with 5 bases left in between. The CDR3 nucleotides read TGTGCCAGCAGTTACCAGAACACAGATACGCAGTATTTT. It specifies CASSYQNTDTQYF.

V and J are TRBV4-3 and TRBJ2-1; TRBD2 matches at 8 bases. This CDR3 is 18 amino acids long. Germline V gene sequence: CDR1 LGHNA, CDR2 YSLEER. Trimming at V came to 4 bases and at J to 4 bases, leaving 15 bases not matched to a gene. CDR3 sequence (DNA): TGCGCCAGCAGCCCCGACCCTAGCGGGTCACTAGCTTACAATGAGCAGTTCTTC. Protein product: CASSPDPSGSLAYNEQFF.

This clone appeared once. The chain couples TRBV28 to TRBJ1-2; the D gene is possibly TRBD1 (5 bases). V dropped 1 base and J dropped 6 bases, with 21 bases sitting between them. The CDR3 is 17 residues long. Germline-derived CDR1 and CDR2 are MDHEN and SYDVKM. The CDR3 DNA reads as TGTGCCAGCAGTTTATTCCCCGGCAGGGAGGAGTTCGATGGCTACACCTTC. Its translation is CASSLFPGREEFDGYTF.

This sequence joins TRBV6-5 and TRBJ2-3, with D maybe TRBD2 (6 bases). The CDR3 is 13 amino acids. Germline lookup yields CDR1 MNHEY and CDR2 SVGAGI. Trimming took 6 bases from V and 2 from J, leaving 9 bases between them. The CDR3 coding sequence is TGTGCCAGCAGGGGGACTTTCACAGATACGCAGTATTTT. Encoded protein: CASRGTFTDTQYF.

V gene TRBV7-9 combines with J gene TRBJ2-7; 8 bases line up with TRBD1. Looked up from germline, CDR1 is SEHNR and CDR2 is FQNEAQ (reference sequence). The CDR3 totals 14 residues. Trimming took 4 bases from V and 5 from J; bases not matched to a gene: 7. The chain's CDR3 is CASSSGQGFDEQYF. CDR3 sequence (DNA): TGTGCCAGCAGCTCAGGACAGGGATTCGACGAGCAGTACTTC.

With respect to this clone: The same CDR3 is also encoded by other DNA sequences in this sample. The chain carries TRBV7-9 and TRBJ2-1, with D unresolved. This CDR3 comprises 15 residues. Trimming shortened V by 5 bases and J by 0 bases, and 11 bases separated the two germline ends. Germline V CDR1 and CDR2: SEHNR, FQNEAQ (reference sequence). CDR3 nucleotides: TGTGCCAGCAGCCCCCTGGGCAGCTCCTACAATGAGCAGTTCTTC. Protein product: CASSPLGSSYNEQFF.

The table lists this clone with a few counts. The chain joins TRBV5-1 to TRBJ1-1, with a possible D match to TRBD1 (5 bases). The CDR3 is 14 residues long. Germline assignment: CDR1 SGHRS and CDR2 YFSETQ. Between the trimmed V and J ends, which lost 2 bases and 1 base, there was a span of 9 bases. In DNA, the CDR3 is TGCGCCAGCAGCTTACAAGGGACGAACACTGAAGCTTTCTTT. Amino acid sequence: CASSLQGTNTEAFF.

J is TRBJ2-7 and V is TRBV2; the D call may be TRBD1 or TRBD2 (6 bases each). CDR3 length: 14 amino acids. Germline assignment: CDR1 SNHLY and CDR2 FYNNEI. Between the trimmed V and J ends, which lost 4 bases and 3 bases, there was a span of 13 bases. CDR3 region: CASSVGGNGYEQYF. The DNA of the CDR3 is TGTGCCAGCAGTGTGGGGGGCAATGGCTACGAGCAGTACTTC.

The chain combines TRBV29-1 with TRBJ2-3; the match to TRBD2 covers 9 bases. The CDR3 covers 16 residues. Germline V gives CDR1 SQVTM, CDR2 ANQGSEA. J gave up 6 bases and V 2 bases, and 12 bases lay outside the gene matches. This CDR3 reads CSVEPSGGLFRDTQYF. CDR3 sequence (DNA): TGCAGCGTTGAACCCAGCGGGGGGTTGTTCAGGGATACGCAGTATTTT.

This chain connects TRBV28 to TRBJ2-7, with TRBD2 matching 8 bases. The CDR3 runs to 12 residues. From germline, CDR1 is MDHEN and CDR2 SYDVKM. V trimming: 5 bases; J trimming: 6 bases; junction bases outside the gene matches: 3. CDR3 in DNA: TGTGCCAGCAGTCCGCTAGCGGGCGAGCAGTACTTC. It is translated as CASSPLAGEQYF.

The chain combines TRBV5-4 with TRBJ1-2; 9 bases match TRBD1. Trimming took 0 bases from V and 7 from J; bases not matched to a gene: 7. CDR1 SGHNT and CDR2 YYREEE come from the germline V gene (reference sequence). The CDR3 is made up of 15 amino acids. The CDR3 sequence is CASSLAGQGTSGYTF. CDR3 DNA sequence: TGTGCCAGCAGCTTGGCAGGACAGGGGACGAGTGGCTACACCTTC.

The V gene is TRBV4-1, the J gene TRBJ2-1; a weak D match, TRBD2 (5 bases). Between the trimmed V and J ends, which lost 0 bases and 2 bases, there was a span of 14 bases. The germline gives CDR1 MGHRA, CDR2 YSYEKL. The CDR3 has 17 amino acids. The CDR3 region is CASSQDPLASAYNEQFF. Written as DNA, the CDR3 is TGCGCCAGCAGCCAAGATCCCCTAGCAAGCGCCTACAATGAGCAGTTCTTC.

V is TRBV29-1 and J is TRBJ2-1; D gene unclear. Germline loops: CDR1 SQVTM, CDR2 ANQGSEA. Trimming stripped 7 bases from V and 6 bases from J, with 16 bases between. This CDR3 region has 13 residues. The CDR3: CSDRRHVGNEQFF. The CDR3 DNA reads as TGCAGCGACCGTCGGCACGTTGGCAATGAGCAGTTCTTC.

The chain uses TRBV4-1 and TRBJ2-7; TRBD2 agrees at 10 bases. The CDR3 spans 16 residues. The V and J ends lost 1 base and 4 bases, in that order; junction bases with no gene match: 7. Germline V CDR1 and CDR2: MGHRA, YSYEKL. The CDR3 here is CASSQAPLAGEYEQYF. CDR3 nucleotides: TGCGCCAGCAGCCAAGCGCCCCTAGCGGGAGAATACGAGCAGTACTTC.